This TCR beta chain is from a study of low-dose radiotherapy and immunotherapy resistance in tumors. The germline CDR1 and CDR2 sequences are SQVTM and ANQGSEA. This CDR3 spans 11 amino acids. The V end lost 6 bases, the J end lost 9 bases, and 15 bases lay between the germline ends. This clonotype was picked up many times. Priming of first-strand cDNA relied on TRAV- and TRBV-specific primers (covering alpha and beta chains). It was with a constant-region primer and a V-primer adapter that TCRs were amplified over approximately 18 PCR cycles. TCRdb recomputed calls from the reads with MiXCR, one row per CDR3 protein. The profile shows 75,000 to 95,000 distinct CDR3 sequences, 15% to 20% of them singletons. The time point is: before trial treatment.

The sequences come from PBMCs, collected before treatment. The receptor's source is a male donor with prostate cancer. The V gene is TRBV29-1, the J gene TRBJ2-7; D possibly corresponds to TRBD2 (5 bases). CDR3 region: CSVKSEGRQYF. The CDR3, as DNA: TGCAGCGTCAAATCAGAGGGTAGGCAGTACTTC.